This TCR beta chain was retrieved from a study of blood T cells in healthy people across ages. This CDR3 has 11 amino acids. Germline CDR1 is SQVTM and CDR2 is ANQGSEA. Through a sample-barcoded 5' primer and a J-beta primer mix, a second PCR was run for roughly 6 to 11 cycles. TCRdb fed the 5' RACE reads into MiXCR, producing one record per CDR3 protein. The repertoire has over 750,000 distinct CDR3 sequences, 20% to 30% of them found once; the top ten carry around 9.2%. On this clonotype: The antigen is unknown.

The authors isolated at least 6.5 million PBMCs per sample. Study observations and caveats: It was found that TCR beta diversity correlated strongly with the percentage of naive T cells. Observed TCR beta diversity per million T cells went down as age went up. This fall followed a roughly linear course with age.

Another study also made use of these data, one on T cells of mothers and their children. That work adds: Across the analysis, no persistent microchimeric T cell clones were detected.

This chain connects TRBV29-1 to TRBJ1-1; D gene uncertain. Input material: blood. The clonotype was recovered from a boy aged 10-17 years in good health. CDR3 region: CIITWNTEAFF. The CDR3 DNA sequence: TGCATTATCACCTGGAACACTGAAGCTTTCTTT.